This paragraph reports one T cell receptor (beta chain). The sample is drawn from a study of blood T cell repertoires in COVID-19. Looking at the study overall: The samples span acute and convalescent COVID-19 from the United States, Italy and Spain. PBMCs, B-cell-depleted T cells, or T cells were the source of the cDNA or gDNA that made up the material.

V lost 7 bases and J 3 bases, leaving 12 bases between the germline ends. The V gene's germline CDR1 is SQVTM and CDR2 ANQGSEA. The CDR3 is made up of 12 amino acids. Per the original data handling: Nucleated cell counts were estimated from reference gene primer amplification. This table comes from immunoSEQ multiplex PCR, and its TCRdb copy is limited to in-frame clones, with some not included. V, J and clone size reflect that table, while D and trimming were determined from the DNA. The table lists fewer than 300,000 clones, 91% of them singletons. The Seattle patients, enrolled during active infection, were followed longitudinally.

The sample taken for sequencing was peripheral blood. The chain joins TRBV29-1 to TRBJ1-2, with D perhaps TRBD1 (5 bases). The sequence was collected from a woman aged 25 to 45 with COVID-19, enrolled during active disease. The CDR3 sequence: CSGLKGDYGYTF. CDR3 bases: TGCAGCGGGCTGAAAGGGGACTATGGCTACACCTTC.